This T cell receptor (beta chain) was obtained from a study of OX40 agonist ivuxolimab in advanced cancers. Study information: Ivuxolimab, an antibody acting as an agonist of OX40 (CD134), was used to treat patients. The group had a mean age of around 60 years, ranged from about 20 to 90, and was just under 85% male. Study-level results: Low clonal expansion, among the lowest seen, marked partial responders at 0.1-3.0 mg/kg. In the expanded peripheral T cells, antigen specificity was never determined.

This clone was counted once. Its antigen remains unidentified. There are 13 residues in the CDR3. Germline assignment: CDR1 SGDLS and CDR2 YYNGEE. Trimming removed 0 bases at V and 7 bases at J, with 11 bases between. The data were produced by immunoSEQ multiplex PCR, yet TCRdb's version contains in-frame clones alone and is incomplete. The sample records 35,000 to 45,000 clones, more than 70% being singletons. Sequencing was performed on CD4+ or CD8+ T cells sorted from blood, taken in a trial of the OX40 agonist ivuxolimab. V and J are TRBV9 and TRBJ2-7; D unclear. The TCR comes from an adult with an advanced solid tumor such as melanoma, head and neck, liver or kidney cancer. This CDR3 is CASSVGGAREQYF. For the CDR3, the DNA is TGTGCCAGCAGCGTAGGCGGTGCGAGGGAGCAGTACTTC.